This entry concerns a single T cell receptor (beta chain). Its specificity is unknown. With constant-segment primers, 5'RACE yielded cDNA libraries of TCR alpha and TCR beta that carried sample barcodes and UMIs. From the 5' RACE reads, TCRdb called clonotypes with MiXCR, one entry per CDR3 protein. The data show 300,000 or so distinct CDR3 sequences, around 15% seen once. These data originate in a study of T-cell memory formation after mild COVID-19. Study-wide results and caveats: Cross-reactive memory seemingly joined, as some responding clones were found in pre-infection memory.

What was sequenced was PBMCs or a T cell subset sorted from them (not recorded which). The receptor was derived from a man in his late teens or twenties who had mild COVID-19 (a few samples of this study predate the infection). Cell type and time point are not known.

CDR3 DNA: TGTGCCAGCAGCCACACAGGGATCAGCACTGAAGCTTTCTTT. Its protein is CASSHTGISTEAFF. This rearrangement joins TRBV28 to TRBJ1-1; maybe TRBD1 (6 bases). Trimming left V 6 bases short and J 4 bases short, with 15 bases between. This CDR3 is 14 amino acids long. CDR1 is MDHEN, CDR2 SYDVKM, per germline.